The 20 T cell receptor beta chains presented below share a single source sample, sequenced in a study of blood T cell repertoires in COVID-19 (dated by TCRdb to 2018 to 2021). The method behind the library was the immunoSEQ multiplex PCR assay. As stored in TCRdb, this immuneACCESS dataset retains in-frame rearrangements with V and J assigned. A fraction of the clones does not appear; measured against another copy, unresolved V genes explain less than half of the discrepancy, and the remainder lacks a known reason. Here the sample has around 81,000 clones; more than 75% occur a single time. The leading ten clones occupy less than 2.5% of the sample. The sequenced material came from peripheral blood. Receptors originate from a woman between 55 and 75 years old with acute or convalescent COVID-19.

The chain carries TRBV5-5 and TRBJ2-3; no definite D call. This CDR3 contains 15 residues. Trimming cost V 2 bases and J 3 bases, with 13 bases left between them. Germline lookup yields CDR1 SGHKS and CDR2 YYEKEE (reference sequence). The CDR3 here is CASSFRSQRTDTQYF. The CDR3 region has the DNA TGTGCCAGCAGCTTTAGGAGCCAGAGGACAGATACGCAGTATTTT.

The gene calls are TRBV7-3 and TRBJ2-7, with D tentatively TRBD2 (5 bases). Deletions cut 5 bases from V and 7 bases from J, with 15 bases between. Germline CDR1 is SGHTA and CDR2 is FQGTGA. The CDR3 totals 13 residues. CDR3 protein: CASSHGRESEQYF. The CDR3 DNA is TGTGCCAGCAGCCACGGACGGGAATCGGAGCAGTACTTC.

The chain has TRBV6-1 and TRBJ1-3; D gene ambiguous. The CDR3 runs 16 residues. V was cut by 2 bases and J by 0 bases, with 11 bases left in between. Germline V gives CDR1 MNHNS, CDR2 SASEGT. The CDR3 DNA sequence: TGTGCCAGCAGTGAATTTGGCGGCGTCTCTGGAAACACCATATATTTT. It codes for CASSEFGGVSGNTIYF.

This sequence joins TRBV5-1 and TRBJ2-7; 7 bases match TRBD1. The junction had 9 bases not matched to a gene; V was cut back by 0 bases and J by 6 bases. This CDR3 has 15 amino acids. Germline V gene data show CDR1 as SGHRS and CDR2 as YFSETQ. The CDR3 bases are TGCGCCAGCAGCTTGGCTGCAGGGGGTTCCAGCGAGCAGTACTTC. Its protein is CASSLAAGGSSEQYF.

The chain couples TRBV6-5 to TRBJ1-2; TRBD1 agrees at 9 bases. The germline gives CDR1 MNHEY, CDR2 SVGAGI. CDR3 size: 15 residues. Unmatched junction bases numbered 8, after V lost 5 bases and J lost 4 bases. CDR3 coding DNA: TGTGCCAGCAGTCTTACAGGGGGCGCGGTCTATGGCTACACCTTC. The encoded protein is CASSLTGGAVYGYTF.

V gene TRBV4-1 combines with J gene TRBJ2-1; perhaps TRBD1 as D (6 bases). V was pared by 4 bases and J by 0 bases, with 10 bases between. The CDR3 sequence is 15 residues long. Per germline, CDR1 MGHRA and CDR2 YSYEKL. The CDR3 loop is CASSLSDSSYNEQFF. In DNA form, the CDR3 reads TGCGCCAGCAGCCTCTCGGACAGCTCCTACAATGAGCAGTTCTTC.

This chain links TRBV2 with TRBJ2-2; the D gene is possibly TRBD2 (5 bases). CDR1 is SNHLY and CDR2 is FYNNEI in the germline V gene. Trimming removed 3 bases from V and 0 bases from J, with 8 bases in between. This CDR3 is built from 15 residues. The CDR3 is CASSEREANTGELFF. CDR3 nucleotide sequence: TGTGCCAGCAGTGAGAGGGAAGCGAACACCGGGGAGCTGTTTTTT.

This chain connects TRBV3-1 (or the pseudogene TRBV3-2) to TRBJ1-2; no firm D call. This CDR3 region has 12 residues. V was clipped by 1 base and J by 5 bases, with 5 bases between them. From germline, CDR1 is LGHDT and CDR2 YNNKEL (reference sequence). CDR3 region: CASSQALYGYTF. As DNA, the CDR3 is TGTGCCAGCAGCCAAGCCTTATATGGCTACACCTTC.

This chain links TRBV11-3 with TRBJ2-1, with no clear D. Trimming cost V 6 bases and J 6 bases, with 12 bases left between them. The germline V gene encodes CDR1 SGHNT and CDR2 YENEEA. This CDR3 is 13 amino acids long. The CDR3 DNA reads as TGTGCCAGCAGTTCCCAACAGTTCAATGAGCAGTTCTTC. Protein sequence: CASSSQQFNEQFF.

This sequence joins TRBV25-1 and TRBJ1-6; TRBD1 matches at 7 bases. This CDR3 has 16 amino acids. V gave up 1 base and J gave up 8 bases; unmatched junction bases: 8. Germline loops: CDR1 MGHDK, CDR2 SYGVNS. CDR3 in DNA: TGTGCCAGCAGTGAATCGGGACAGTTTTTTCATTCACCCCTCCACTTT. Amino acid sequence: CASSESGQFFHSPLHF.

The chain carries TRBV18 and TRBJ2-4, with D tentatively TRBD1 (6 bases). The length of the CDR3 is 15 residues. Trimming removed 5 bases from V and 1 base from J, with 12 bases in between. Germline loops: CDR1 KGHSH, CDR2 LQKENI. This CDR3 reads CASSTVDRAKNIQYF. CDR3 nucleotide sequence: TGTGCCAGCTCAACCGTTGACAGGGCCAAAAACATTCAGTACTTC.

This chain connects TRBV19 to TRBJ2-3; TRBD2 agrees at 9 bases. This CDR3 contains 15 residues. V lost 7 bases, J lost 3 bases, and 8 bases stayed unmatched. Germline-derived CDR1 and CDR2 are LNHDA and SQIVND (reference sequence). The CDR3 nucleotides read TGTGCCAGTAAGTTTAGCGGGAGAGGAACAGATACGCAGTATTTT. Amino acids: CASKFSGRGTDTQYF.

CDR3 sequence: CASSQDGGLAVSYEQYF. The CDR3 nucleotides are TGCGCCAGCAGCCAAGACGGGGGACTAGCGGTTTCCTACGAGCAGTACTTC. The V gene is TRBV4-1, the J gene TRBJ2-7, with 11 bases identical to TRBD2. V shed 0 bases and J 1 base; nucleotides not matched to a gene: 5. The germline CDR1 and CDR2 sequences are MGHRA and YSYEKL. The CDR3 covers 17 residues.

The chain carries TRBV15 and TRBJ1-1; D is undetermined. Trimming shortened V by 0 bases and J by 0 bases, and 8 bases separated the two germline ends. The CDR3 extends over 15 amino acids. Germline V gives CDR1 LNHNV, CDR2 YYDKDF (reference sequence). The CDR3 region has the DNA TGTGCCACCAGCAGAGATGGCTCGCTGAACACTGAAGCTTTCTTT. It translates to CATSRDGSLNTEAFF.

The CDR3 sequence is CASRPTSGGAGELFF. CDR3 nucleotides: TGTGCCAGCAGGCCGACTAGCGGGGGAGCCGGGGAGCTGTTTTTT. V is TRBV28 and J is TRBJ2-2; the match to TRBD2 covers 12 bases. CDR1 and CDR2 from the germline V gene are MDHEN and SYDVKM. J gave up 6 bases and V 6 bases, and 5 bases lay outside the gene matches. The CDR3 is 15 amino acids.

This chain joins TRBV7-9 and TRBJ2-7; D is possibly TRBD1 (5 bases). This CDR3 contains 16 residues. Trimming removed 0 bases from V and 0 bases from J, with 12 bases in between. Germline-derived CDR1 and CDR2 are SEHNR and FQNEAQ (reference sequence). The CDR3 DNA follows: TGTGCCAGCAGCTTAGCGCCAGGGCGATACTCCTACGAGCAGTACTTC. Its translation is CASSLAPGRYSYEQYF.

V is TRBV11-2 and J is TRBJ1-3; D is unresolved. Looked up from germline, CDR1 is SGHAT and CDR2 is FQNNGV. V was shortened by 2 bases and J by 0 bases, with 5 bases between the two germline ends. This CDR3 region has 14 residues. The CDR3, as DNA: TGTGCCAGCAGCTTACCGGGCTCTGGAAACACCATATATTTT. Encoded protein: CASSLPGSGNTIYF.

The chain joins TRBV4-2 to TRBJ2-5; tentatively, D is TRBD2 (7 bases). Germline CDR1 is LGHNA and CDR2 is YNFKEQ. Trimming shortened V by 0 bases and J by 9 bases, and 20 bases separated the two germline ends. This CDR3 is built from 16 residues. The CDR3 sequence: CASSQEGGGAWQAQYF. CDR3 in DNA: TGTGCCAGCAGCCAAGAGGGAGGGGGGGCTTGGCAGGCCCAGTACTTC.

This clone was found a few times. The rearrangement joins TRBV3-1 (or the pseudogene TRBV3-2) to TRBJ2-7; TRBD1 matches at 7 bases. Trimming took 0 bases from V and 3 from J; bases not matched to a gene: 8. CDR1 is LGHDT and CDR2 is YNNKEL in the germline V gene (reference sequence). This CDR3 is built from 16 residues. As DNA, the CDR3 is TGTGCCAGCAGCCAAGAGGTGGAGACAGGGAACTACGAGCAGTACTTC. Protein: CASSQEVETGNYEQYF.

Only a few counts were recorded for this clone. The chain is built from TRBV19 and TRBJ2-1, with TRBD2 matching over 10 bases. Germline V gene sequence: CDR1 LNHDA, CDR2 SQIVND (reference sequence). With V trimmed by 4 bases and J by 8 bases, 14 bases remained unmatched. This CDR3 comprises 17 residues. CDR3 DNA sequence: TGTGCCAGTAGTAGAAACGCCGGGACTAGCGAGTTCGATGAGCAGTTCTTC. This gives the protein CASSRNAGTSEFDEQFF. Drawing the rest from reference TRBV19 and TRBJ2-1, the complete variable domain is DGGITQSPKYLFRKEGQNVTLSCEQNLNHDAMYWYRQDPGQGLRLIYYSQIVNDFQKGDIAEGYSVSREKKESFPLTVTSAQKNPTAFYLCASSRNAGTSEFDEQFFGPGTRLTVL.